This T cell receptor (beta chain) was identified in a study of a mutant IDH1 vaccine in newly diagnosed glioma listed by TCRdb under 2021. About the study as a whole: Of the roughly 34 treated patients, approximately 62% were male and about 40% were female, and a mean age of 40.4 years was recorded. Prior to enrollment, standard therapy consisting of radiotherapy alone, temozolomide alone, or radiochemotherapy with temozolomide had been administered to patients, with the combination being received by most patients. Peripheral blood samples were drawn at six visits, namely V03 (baseline), V05, V07, V10, V12 and V13. Longitudinal TCRB deep sequencing was performed for fewer than 30 treated patients wherever samples were available for exploratory analyses. Study-wide conclusions, independent of this receptor: Immune responses induced by the vaccine were seen in roughly 92% of patients across multiple MHC alleles. According to the authors, sample limitations meant that analyses of patient blood samples could not be reproduced. Pseudoprogression seemed to be unrelated to changes in the top peripheral T cell clonotypes found by TCRB sequencing. PBMC samples for TCRB deep sequencing were selected based on availability.

The time point label, as the study defines it: baseline, week 1 (first vaccination visit). The treatment or condition label corresponds to: pre-vaccination baseline after standard-of-care therapy. Newly diagnosed WHO grade 3 or 4 IDH1-mutant astrocytomas showing loss of nuclear ATRX were present in the donors. The samples were drawn from NOA16, a multicentre, single-arm, open-label phase I trial in Germany that tested a mutant IDH1 peptide vaccine in humans for the first time. Visit V03 blood draws served as the baseline sample for immunogenicity testing. The DNeasy Blood and Tissue Kit was used to extract genomic DNA from EDTA blood for TCRB sequencing. From the cysteine through the phenylalanine, the CDR3 covers 15 amino acids. Just CDR3 DNA is preserved here, 45 bases in frame from base 1. CDR1 and CDR2 are drawn from the germline V gene: MNHNS, SASEGT. Ends trimmed: V by 4 bases, J by 3 bases; bases unmatched to a gene: 8.

The protocol used for the library was the immunoSEQ multiplex PCR assay. Following the manufacturer's protocol, the hsTCRB Kit was used to amplify rearranged TCR beta chain sequences. TCRB libraries were sequenced on an Illumina MiSeq. The study's own analysis went as follows. Demultiplexing, trimming and gene mapping were performed with the kit vendor's proprietary platform. This is the immuneACCESS table as TCRdb keeps it, with only in-frame sequences that have V and J called. A part of the clones is gone; compared with another copy, unresolved V genes explain less than half, and the rest is unexplained. V, J and clone size are taken as reported in that table, and D and trimming were inferred from the DNA itself. The sample profile shows tens of thousands of clones; approximately 93% of them were found once. About 1.2% of the sample rests with the top ten. Comment on this clone: No cognate antigen has been identified for it. Per-nucleotide qualities are absent, and no much larger clonotype sits a single base away.

This specimen consisted of PBMCs, obtained from a glioma patient treated with radiotherapy, temozolomide or both. This clonotype originated in a man aged 35-49 years with glioma. Recombination linked TRBV6-1 to TRBJ1-2, and TRBD1 aligns with 7 junction nucleotides. The CDR3 corresponds to CASSAYRGSDYGYTF. The nucleotides are TGTGCCAGCAGTGCCTACAGGGGATCGGACTATGGCTACACCTTC.